These 17 T cell receptor beta chains share one sample of origin, sequenced in a study of regulatory T cells in long-lasting Graves disease. Building the TCR beta libraries relied on iRepertoire HTBI primers, and CDR3 regions underwent Arm-PCR. TCRdb redid the calling of the multiplex PCR reads with MiXCR, one entry per CDR3 protein. The sample holds hundreds of thousands of distinct CDR3 sequences, 22% seen once. Time point specified: persistent/refractory GD, antithyroid drugs over 5 years with positive TRAb. There was RNA extracted from PBMCs, and the TCR library was made from it. Material: peripheral blood mononuclear cells (PBMCs), obtained when the disease was refractory, from a patient treated with antithyroid drugs. These TCRs come from a female donor with Graves disease.

As to this clonotype: An end of the junction differs from the germline gene, which may be a read error. This chain connects TRBV12-3 or TRBV12-4 to TRBJ2-1, with D possibly being TRBD1 or TRBD2 (5 bases each). The CDR3 consists of 14 residues. The CDR3 DNA reads TGTGCCAGCAGCTTAGGGCCGGGACCCAATGAGCAGTTCTTC. This translates into CASSLGPGPNEQFF.

There are many counts of this clonotype. The gene calls are TRBV11-2 and TRBJ2-7; D is unclear. The V gene's germline CDR1 is SGHAT and CDR2 FQNNGV. V was pared by 6 bases and J by 2 bases, with 14 bases between. This CDR3 spans 14 amino acids. The CDR3 DNA reads as TGTGCCAGCAGGGCAACGGACGGTACCTACGAGCAGTACTTC. This sequence encodes CASRATDGTYEQYF.

The chain combines TRBV30 with TRBJ2-1; 9 bases match TRBD1. The V and J ends lost 4 bases and 6 bases, in that order; junction bases with no gene match: 7. The V gene's germline CDR1 is GTSNPN and CDR2 SVGIG (reference sequence). This CDR3 comprises 14 residues. The CDR3: CAWTTGTGSNEQFF. The CDR3 DNA sequence: TGTGCCTGGACAACCGGGACAGGGTCCAATGAGCAGTTCTTC.

The chain uses TRBV7-6 and TRBJ1-1, with a possible D match to TRBD1 (5 bases). With 0 bases removed from V and 4 bases from J, the gap between germline ends came to 18 bases. The CDR3 totals 17 residues. CDR1 and CDR2 (germline): SGHVS, FNYEAQ. The CDR3 sequence: CASSLAQGGVRGTEAFF. CDR3 DNA: TGTGCCAGCAGCTTAGCTCAGGGTGGGGTAAGGGGCACTGAAGCTTTCTTT.

This clonotype was counted at least ten times. The chain couples TRBV7-2 to TRBJ2-7; D gene ambiguous. V lost 2 bases and J lost 4, with 18 bases in between. The CDR3 is made up of 16 amino acids. Germline V gene lookup returns CDR1 SGHTA and CDR2 FQGNSA. The CDR3 sequence: CASSLRSELAGYEQYF. CDR3 nucleotides: TGTGCCAGCAGCTTAAGGTCGGAACTGGCTGGTTACGAGCAGTACTTC.

CDR3 coding DNA: TGCGCCAGCAGCCCGGACGCGAGGACTAGCCAGGCCGGGGAGCTGTTTTTT. Its translation: CASSPDARTSQAGELFF. The chain has TRBV5-1 and TRBJ2-2; 8 positions agree with TRBD2. Trimming at V came to 4 bases and at J to 6 bases, leaving 14 bases not matched to a gene. The CDR3 is 17 residues long. Per the germline V gene, CDR1 is SGHRS and CDR2 is YFSETQ. Filled out from reference TRBV5-1 and TRBJ2-2, the complete variable domain reads KAGVTQTPRYLIKTRGQQVTLSCSPISGHRSVSWYQQTPGQGLQFLFEYFSETQRNKGNFPGRFSGRQFSNSRSEMNVSTLELGDSALYLCASSPDARTSQAGELFFGEGSRLTVL.

The V and J genes are TRBV6-5 and TRBJ1-1; no reliable D call. This CDR3 is built from 14 residues. The germline V gene encodes CDR1 MNHEY and CDR2 SVGAGI. V was shortened by 2 bases and J by 5 bases, with 12 bases between the two germline ends. DNA of the CDR3: TGTGCCAGCAGTTACCGACCTGATGGTACTGAAGCTTTCTTT. Translating it yields CASSYRPDGTEAFF.

This clonotype was counted at least ten times. The chain recombines TRBV6-5 with TRBJ1-2, with a tentative D call TRBD1 (6 bases). Germline CDR1 reads MNHEY; CDR2 reads SVGAGI. This CDR3 is built from 22 residues. V lost 0 bases and J lost 6, with 35 bases in between. The CDR3 region is CASSYSRSGARLGAGRMDGYTF. The CDR3 DNA reads TGTGCCAGCAGTTACTCGAGGTCGGGGGCCAGACTAGGGGCCGGGCGAATGGATGGCTACACCTTC.

This clonotype has only one observation. The germline gene is not matched at one end of the junction; a read error may be the cause. The chain links TRBV12-3 or TRBV12-4 to TRBJ2-1; 7 nucleotides line up with TRBD1. The CDR3 is 14 amino acids. In DNA form, the CDR3 reads TGTGCCAGCAGCCAAGGGGGCTCCTTCAATGAGCAGTTCTTC. It is translated as CASSQGGSFNEQFF.

This chain uses TRBV7-2 with TRBJ1-5, with D tentatively TRBD1 (6 bases). CDR1 is SGHTA and CDR2 is FQGNSA in the germline V gene. CDR3 length: 15 residues. The V end was cut by 3 bases, the J end by 2 bases, with 11 bases between. CDR3 protein: CASSFGGAGNQPQHF. DNA of the CDR3: TGTGCCAGCAGCTTCGGGGGGGCCGGCAATCAGCCCCAGCATTTT.

The chain employs TRBV11-2 and TRBJ2-2; 16 nucleotides align to TRBD2. V was clipped by 4 bases and J by 3 bases; unmatched bases: 8. Germline V gene lookup returns CDR1 SGHAT and CDR2 FQNNGV. The CDR3 is made up of 19 amino acids. The CDR3 bases are TGTGCCAGCAGCTCGGTACAGGGACTAGCGGGAGGGGACACCGGGGAGCTGTTTTTT. Protein sequence: CASSSVQGLAGGDTGELFF.

This clonotype was counted many times. The chain couples TRBV2 to TRBJ1-6, with 8 bases lining up with TRBD1. The CDR3 consists of 14 residues. Germline loops: CDR1 SNHLY, CDR2 FYNNEI. Losses at the gene ends were 7 bases for V and 5 bases for J; bases not matched to a gene: 4. The CDR3 sequence is CASNGQGNNSPLHF. In DNA, the CDR3 is TGTGCCAGCAATGGACAGGGCAATAATTCACCCCTCCACTTT.

This clonotype was counted many times. V usage is TRBV11-2 and J usage is TRBJ2-5; 8 nucleotides agree with TRBD1. Trimming took 0 bases from V and 4 from J; bases not matched to a gene: 4. The CDR3 has 15 amino acids. Germline loops: CDR1 SGHAT, CDR2 FQNNGV. CDR3 sequence reads: CASSLDPTGVETQYF. CDR3 coding DNA: TGTGCCAGCAGCTTAGACCCGACAGGGGTAGAGACCCAGTACTTC.

V gene TRBV7-9 combines with J gene TRBJ2-7; D might be TRBD2 (5 bases). Germline V gives CDR1 SEHNR, CDR2 FQNEAQ (reference sequence). Deletions cut 0 bases from V and 7 bases from J, with 13 bases between. The CDR3 has 14 amino acids. The CDR3 nucleotides are TGTGCCAGCAGCTTAGCCGGACTCGATAGAGAGCAGTACTTC. Translation gives CASSLAGLDREQYF.

The chain combines TRBV5-1 with TRBJ1-6; 10 nucleotides match TRBD1. The CDR3 has 16 amino acids. With 4 bases clipped from V and 3 bases from J, the junction kept 4 bases outside the gene matches. The germline V gene has CDR1 SGHRS and CDR2 YFSETQ. CDR3 sequence reads: CASSPGTGVYNSPLHF. The CDR3 DNA follows: TGCGCCAGCAGCCCGGGGACAGGGGTCTATAATTCACCCCTCCACTTT. Using reference TRBV5-1 and TRBJ1-6 for the parts outside the CDR3, the full variable domain is KAGVTQTPRYLIKTRGQQVTLSCSPISGHRSVSWYQQTPGQGLQFLFEYFSETQRNKGNFPGRFSGRQFSNSRSEMNVSTLELGDSALYLCASSPGTGVYNSPLHFGNGTRLTVT.

The genes are TRBV27 and TRBJ1-2, with 7 bases lining up with TRBD1. CDR1 and CDR2 (germline): MNHEY, SMNVEV (reference sequence). V was pared by 3 bases and J by 0 bases, with 7 bases of the junction left unmatched. CDR3 length: 16 residues. The CDR3 sequence is CASSFSQGQSNYGYTF. The CDR3 DNA sequence: TGTGCCAGCAGTTTCTCCCAGGGACAGTCTAACTATGGCTACACCTTC.

This clonotype was counted at least ten times. The chain combines TRBV28 with TRBJ2-5; possibly TRBD2 for D (6 bases). The CDR3 has 18 residues. Trimming stripped 3 bases from V and 1 base from J, with 21 bases between. In germline, CDR1 is MDHEN, CDR2 SYDVKM. CDR3 DNA: TGTGCCAGCAGTTTGGGGTTTTTGGGCGGGGTGATCCAAGAGACCCAGTACTTC. This sequence encodes CASSLGFLGGVIQETQYF.